These 17 T cell receptor beta chains were all obtained from the same sample, sequenced in a study of glioma-infiltrating T cells. Amplification of TCR alpha and beta CDR3 regions from RNA used iRepertoire nested multiplex PCR. TCRdb passed the multiplex PCR reads through MiXCR, listing each CDR3 protein once. Seen here are some 180,000 distinct CDR3 sequences, about 31% observed once, and the top ten hold 20% to 25%. The specimen sequenced was glioma tissue, nonneoplastic brain tissue, or PBMCs (not recorded which). These receptors originate from a human donor with low-grade glioma or glioblastoma, undergoing nonglioma brain surgery, or in good health (not recorded which).

In its sample, this clonotype was seen many times. The CDR3 region is CASSMWTSGSISGYEQYF. The CDR3 DNA reads as TGTGCCAGCAGCATGTGGACTAGCGGGAGTATCTCAGGCTACGAGCAGTACTTC. This chain links TRBV7-9 with TRBJ2-7; 13 bases are a match to TRBD2. V trimming: 5 bases; J trimming: 3 bases; junction bases outside the gene matches: 13. Germline V gene sequence: CDR1 SEHNR, CDR2 FQNEAQ (reference sequence). The CDR3 contains 18 residues.

This clonotype was recorded once. The genes are TRBV18 and TRBJ2-4; D is unclear. CDR1 and CDR2 from the germline V gene are KGHSH and LQKENI. This CDR3 is 17 amino acids long. Trimming cost V 2 bases and J 0 bases, with 14 bases left between them. Written as DNA, the CDR3 is TGTGCCAGCTCACCAGAGGTGGGTGCGGTAGCCAAAAACATTCAGTACTTC. This gives the protein CASSPEVGAVAKNIQYF.

Notes on this clonotype: Possible read error: a much larger clone is one base away. V and J are TRBV20-1 and TRBJ2-7, with TRBD2 matching 8 bases. In germline, CDR1 is DFQATT, CDR2 SNEGSKA (reference sequence). This CDR3 is built from 15 residues. CDR3 protein: CSARETSGREYEEYF. CDR3 sequence (DNA): TGCAGTGCTAGAGAAACGAGCGGGAGAGAGTACGAGGAGTACTTC.

There are a few counts of this clonotype. V usage is TRBV4-2 and J usage is TRBJ1-3, with 10 positions matching TRBD1. V lost 3 bases, J lost 4 bases, and 6 bases stayed unmatched. The CDR3 runs to 16 residues. CDR1 is LGHNA, CDR2 YNFKEQ, per germline. For the CDR3, the DNA is TGTGCCAGCAGCCATGGTGGACAGGGGGGAGGAAACACCATATATTTT. Its protein product is CASSHGGQGGGNTIYF.

This clonotype was observed many times. The chain couples TRBV28 to TRBJ2-5, with unresolved D. There are 15 residues in the CDR3. V lost 1 base, J lost 5 bases, and 14 bases lay in between. CDR1 is MDHEN, CDR2 SYDVKM, per germline. As DNA, the CDR3 is TGTGCCAGCAGTTTATACAGACCCGGCGTGGAGACCCAGTACTTC. Residues: CASSLYRPGVETQYF.

This clonotype was observed many times. The chain couples TRBV27 to TRBJ1-1, with TRBD1 identical over 7 bases. Germline lookup yields CDR1 MNHEY and CDR2 SMNVEV (reference sequence). J lost 7 bases, V lost 6 bases, and 8 bases had no gene match. CDR3 length: 13 residues. For the CDR3, the DNA is TGTGCCAGCAGCTCCAGGGGGGGGGGTGAAGCTTTCTTT. This encodes CASSSRGGGEAFF.

On this clonotype: A much larger clone differs from this one at a single base, so this may be a read error. The chain is built from TRBV18 and TRBJ1-5; 7 bases agree with TRBD1. CDR1 and CDR2 (germline): KGHSH, LQKENI. This CDR3 contains 15 residues. DNA of the CDR3: TGTGCCAGCTCACAGGGACAGCTTTCCAATCAGCCCGAGCATTTT. The encoded protein is CASSQGQLSNQPEHF. The full variable domain, its missing parts supplied by reference TRBV18 and TRBJ1-5, is NAGVMQNPRHLVRRRGQEARLRCSPMKGHSHVYWYRQLPEEGLKFMVYLQKENIIDESGMPKERFSAEFPKEGPSILRIQQVVRGDSAAYFCASSQGQLSNQPEHFGDGTRLSIL.

By share, this clonotype counts as hyperexpanded (1% or more). The CDR3 DNA follows: TGTGCCAGCAGTTTAACTCCAGGAGGGGCAGGCATCGTCGCTGAAGCTTTCTTT. Encoded protein: CASSLTPGGAGIVAEAFF. The V and J genes are TRBV27 and TRBJ1-1; possibly TRBD1 for D (5 bases). Trimming removed 2 bases at V and 6 bases at J, with 25 bases between. This CDR3 contains 18 residues. Germline loops: CDR1 MNHEY, CDR2 SMNVEV (reference sequence).

At least ten counts were recorded for this clonotype. The chain employs TRBV28 and TRBJ1-4; 7 positions match TRBD1. Germline V gene data show CDR1 as MDHEN and CDR2 as SYDVKM. After removal of 6 bases from V and 6 bases from J, the junction contained 10 bases not matched to a gene. The length of the CDR3 is 15 residues. CDR3 bases: TGTGCCAGCAGAACCCAGGGGGGCATAGATGAAAAACTGTTTTTT. Translating it yields CASRTQGGIDEKLFF.

This clonotype was seen at least ten times. The V gene is TRBV10-3, the J gene TRBJ2-7; D gene ambiguous. Germline loops: CDR1 ENHRY, CDR2 SYGVKD. V was clipped by 6 bases and J by 3 bases, with 6 bases between them. CDR3 length: 11 residues. The chain's CDR3 is CAISNDYEQYF. Here the CDR3 DNA reads TGTGCCATCAGCAACGACTACGAGCAGTACTTC.

In this sample, this clonotype turned up a few times. The chain recombines TRBV11-2 with TRBJ1-4; D is unresolved. With 3 bases removed from V and 1 base from J, the gap between germline ends came to 12 bases. Germline V gives CDR1 SGHAT, CDR2 FQNNGV. The CDR3 has 16 residues. The CDR3 here is CASSLDGVLTNEKLFF. CDR3 DNA sequence: TGTGCCAGCAGCTTGGACGGGGTTTTAACTAATGAAAAACTGTTTTTT.

The genes are TRBV2 and TRBJ1-2; D might be TRBD1 (6 bases). The CDR3 runs to 15 residues. V was clipped by 6 bases and J by 2 bases, with 16 bases between them. In germline, CDR1 is SNHLY, CDR2 FYNNEI. CDR3 sequence (DNA): TGTGCCAGCAGGGACGACAGGTTTCTCAACTATGGCTACACCTTC. This codes for CASRDDRFLNYGYTF.

This clonotype was recorded many times. J is TRBJ2-7 and V is TRBV15; 7 nucleotides align to TRBD1. Germline V gives CDR1 LNHNV, CDR2 YYDKDF (reference sequence). The CDR3 covers 16 residues. Trimming removed 1 base from V and 11 bases from J; junction bases left unmatched: 17. CDR3: CATSRAGELAGQGEYF. CDR3 nucleotides: TGTGCCACCAGCAGAGCGGGCGAGCTTGCGGGTCAGGGGGAGTACTTC. Full variable domain (outside the CDR3, taken from reference TRBV15 and TRBJ2-7): DAMVIQNPRYQVTQFGKPVTLSCSQTLNHNVMYWYQQKSSQAPKLLFHYYDKDFNNEADTPDNFQSRRPNTSFCFLDIRSPGLGDTAMYLCATSRAGELAGQGEYFGPGTRLTVT.

Comments on this clonotype: As the CDR3 is not closed by the conserved phenylalanine or tryptophan, this likely results from a read error. The V and J genes are TRBV15 and TRBJ2-7, with D perhaps matching TRBD2 (6 bases). The CDR3 extends over 14 amino acids. The germline gives CDR1 LNHNV, CDR2 YYDKDF (reference sequence). V was cut by 0 bases and J by 4 bases, with 10 bases left in between. DNA for the CDR3: TGTGCCACCAGCAGAGATCAGACTAGATACGAGCAGTACCTC. It specifies CATSRDQTRYEQYL.

This clonotype was seen more than once but under ten times. The V call is TRBV7-6, the J call TRBJ1-5; perhaps TRBD1 as D (6 bases). This CDR3 has 14 residues. V was pared by 4 bases and J by 5 bases, with 12 bases between. The V gene's germline CDR1 is SGHVS and CDR2 FNYEAQ. For the CDR3, the DNA is TGTGCCAGCAGCTCCAGGGGCGCGGATCAGCCCCAGCATTTT. Protein: CASSSRGADQPQHF.

Concerning this clonotype itself: A much larger clone lies a single base off, so this may be a read error. This chain links TRBV3-1 with TRBJ1-6; D is uncertain. This CDR3 has 12 amino acids. From germline, CDR1 is LGHDT and CDR2 YNNKEL (reference sequence). CDR3 loop: CASIQDEGPLHF. For the CDR3, the DNA is TGTGCCAGCATCCAAGATGAAGGACCCCTCCACTTT.

As regards this clonotype: At one boundary the junction diverges from the germline segment, which might be a read error. The CDR3 loop reads CASSHRTGRQENQHF. CDR3 DNA: TGTGCCAGCAGCCACCGGACAGGACGCCAAGAGAACCAGCACTTC. V gene TRBV7-2 combines with J gene TRBJ2-5, with TRBD1 identical over 7 bases. The CDR3 is 15 amino acids. The germline gives CDR1 SGHTA, CDR2 FQGNSA.